The clone carrying this T cell receptor (beta chain) was seen repeatedly, ten times or more. Then a second PCR, running about 6 to 12 cycles, was carried out with a sample-barcoded 5' primer and a J-beta primer mix. MiXCR, run by TCRdb on the 5' RACE reads, gives a single entry per CDR3 protein. The sample yields 1.5 million to 2 million distinct CDR3 sequences, about 31% seen once. CDR1 and CDR2 (germline): SGHTA, FQGNSA. The V end lost 1 base, the J end lost 5 bases, and 13 bases lay between the germline ends. The CDR3 consists of 15 residues. This entry belongs to a study of blood T cells in healthy people across ages.

This clonotype was obtained from a woman in her 30s in good health. The sample consisted of blood. The chain employs TRBV7-2 and TRBJ2-3; a weak D match, TRBD1 (5 bases). The CDR3 loop is CASSLEETEIDTQYF. Here the CDR3 DNA reads TGTGCCAGCAGCTTAGAAGAGACAGAAATAGATACGCAGTATTTT.